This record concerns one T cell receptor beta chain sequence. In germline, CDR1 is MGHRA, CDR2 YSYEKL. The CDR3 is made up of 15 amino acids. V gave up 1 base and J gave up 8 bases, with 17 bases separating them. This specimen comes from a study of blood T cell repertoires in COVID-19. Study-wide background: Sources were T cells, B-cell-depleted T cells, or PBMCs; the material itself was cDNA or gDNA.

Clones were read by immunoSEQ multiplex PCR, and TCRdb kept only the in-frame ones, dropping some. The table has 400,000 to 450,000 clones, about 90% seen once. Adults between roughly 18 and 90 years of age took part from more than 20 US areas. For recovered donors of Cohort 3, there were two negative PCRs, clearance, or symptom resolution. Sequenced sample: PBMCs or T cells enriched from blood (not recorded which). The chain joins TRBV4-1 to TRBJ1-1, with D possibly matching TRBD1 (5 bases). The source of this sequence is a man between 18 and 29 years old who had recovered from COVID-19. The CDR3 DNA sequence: TGCGCCAGCAGCCAAGTAAACAAAGGGGAAACCGAAGCTTTCTTT. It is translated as CASSQVNKGETEAFF.